This T cell receptor beta chain emerged from a study of blood T cells in healthy people across ages. This CDR3 contains 13 residues. Trimming removed 4 bases from V and 6 bases from J, with 11 bases in between. CDR1 SGHRS and CDR2 YFSETQ come from the germline V gene. This clonotype was seen a few times. Its antigen is unknown. The study drew donors from healthy Caucasian individuals in Russia aged roughly 6 to 100. Every donor provided 8.5 to 10 milliliters of peripheral blood. Whole-study results and caveats: Measured against age, TCR beta diversity per million T cells decreased in a roughly linear manner.

Next came a second PCR, run for roughly 6 to 11 cycles, which used a sample-barcoded 5' primer along with a J-beta primer mix. Each cDNA molecule was tagged by a template-switch adaptor that had 12 random nucleotides. MiXCR, applied by TCRdb to the 5' RACE reads, yields one record per CDR3 protein. The data contain some 700,000 distinct CDR3 sequences, 22% of them singletons. The sequencing input was blood. The receptor was isolated from a man aged 70 or older in good health. The chain recombines TRBV5-1 with TRBJ1-5; no clear D gene. DNA of the CDR3: TGCGCCAGCAGCGTAGAGGGAAGTCAGCCCCAGCATTTT. Protein product: CASSVEGSQPQHF. Full variable domain (rest looked up from reference TRBV5-1 and TRBJ1-5): KAGVTQTPRYLIKTRGQQVTLSCSPISGHRSVSWYQQTPGQGLQFLFEYFSETQRNKGNFPGRFSGRQFSNSRSEMNVSTLELGDSALYLCASSVEGSQPQHFGDGTRLSIL.